This T cell receptor (beta chain) was sequenced in a study of T cells after yellow fever vaccination. Broader study findings: Abundant bulk-population clonotypes could contaminate the FACS-sorted repertoires. Once the booster was given, most primary-vaccination clones reappeared, at about 96% for CD4 and roughly 91% for CD8. On re-exposure, the response was weaker but peaked faster, at day 5 versus 15.

As for this clonotype: No antigen is known for it.

TCR cDNA was made by 5'RACE template switching, adding a universal primer site and UMIs. TCRdb independently ran MiXCR on the 5' RACE reads; one entry per CDR3 protein. The sample records under 550,000 distinct CDR3 sequences, just over 20% being singletons. This TCR was sampled from a man aged 18 to 35 who received the YFV17D yellow fever vaccine. The sample in question was PBMCs, obtained roughly 20 days after the first yellow fever vaccination.

Here the CDR3 reads CASNQSRSTGGTYEQYV. The DNA of the CDR3 is TGTGCCAGCAACCAATCACGTTCGACAGGGGGCACCTACGAGCAGTACGTC. This chain joins TRBV25-1 and TRBJ2-7; 10 bases are shared with TRBD1. Trimming at V came to 7 bases and at J to 2 bases, leaving 14 bases not matched to a gene. CDR1 MGHDK and CDR2 SYGVNS come from the germline V gene. The CDR3 sequence is 17 residues long.